Below are 8 T cell receptor beta chains sequenced from a single sample in a study of T-cell reconstitution after alpha-beta-depleted transplantation in children. The TCRbeta library was prepared with unique molecular identifiers. TCRdb itself ran the PCR reads through MiXCR, one entry per CDR3 protein. The sample has 350,000 to 400,000 distinct CDR3 sequences; 10% to 15% are singletons. The sequenced sample was PBMCs, obtained from the stem cell graft. These receptor sequences come from a human donor who donated a stem cell graft to a child with Fanconi anemia.

This clonotype was seen at least ten times. This sequence joins TRBV6-6 and TRBJ2-3; D uncertain. CDR1 is MNHNY and CDR2 is SVGAGI in the germline V gene (reference sequence). V was clipped by 0 bases and J by 7 bases, with 8 bases between them. This CDR3 region has 13 residues. The CDR3 DNA is TGTGCCAGCAGTTACTCGATCGCGAATACGCAGTATTTT. Protein product: CASSYSIANTQYF.

The gene calls are TRBV29-1 and TRBJ1-1; weak D call: TRBD1 (5 bases). Trimming cost V 1 base and J 0 bases, with 12 bases left between them. CDR1 is SQVTM, CDR2 ANQGSEA, per germline. The CDR3 spans 15 residues. The CDR3 nucleotides read TGCAGCGTTGAAGGGGACCCGAGCCTGAACACTGAAGCTTTCTTT. It translates to CSVEGDPSLNTEAFF.

This clonotype came up many times. The genes are TRBV12-3 or TRBV12-4 and TRBJ2-2, with D possibly called TRBD1 or TRBD2 (7 bases each). Trimming left V 6 bases short and J 1 base short, with 15 bases between. This CDR3 has 16 residues. CDR3 region: CASSRGGQLNTGELFF. The CDR3 DNA sequence: TGTGCCAGCAGCAGGGGGGGACAGTTGAACACCGGGGAGCTGTTTTTT.

This clonotype occurred many times. This rearrangement joins TRBV29-1 to TRBJ2-7; D call uncertain. Trimming removed 4 bases from V and 1 base from J, with 14 bases in between. The germline gives CDR1 SQVTM, CDR2 ANQGSEA. The CDR3 has 14 amino acids. The CDR3 coding sequence is TGCAGCGTTGGAGTCCGTGCAAAATCCTACGAGCAGTACTTC. Encoded protein: CSVGVRAKSYEQYF.

In its sample, this clonotype ranks as medium-sized. For the CDR3, the DNA is TGTGCCAGCAGTCACGGGACCAATTCACCCCTCCACTTT. Amino acids: CASSHGTNSPLHF. The chain carries TRBV12-3 or TRBV12-4 and TRBJ1-6, with a weak D call TRBD1 (5 bases). The CDR3 loop spans 13 amino acids. V lost 5 bases and J 7 bases, leaving 9 bases between the germline ends.

This clonotype has more than one count but fewer than ten. V usage is TRBV5-1 and J usage is TRBJ2-3, with 9 nucleotides matching TRBD1. The CDR3 contains 15 residues. Germline values: CDR1 SGHRS, CDR2 YFSETQ. Trimming took 5 bases from V and 9 from J; bases not matched to a gene: 13. The CDR3 here is CASSRTGGEPETQYF. The CDR3 nucleotides read TGCGCCAGCAGTCGCACAGGGGGCGAACCGGAGACGCAGTATTTT. The whole variable domain, filled in from reference TRBV5-1 and TRBJ2-3, reads KAGVTQTPRYLIKTRGQQVTLSCSPISGHRSVSWYQQTPGQGLQFLFEYFSETQRNKGNFPGRFSGRQFSNSRSEMNVSTLELGDSALYLCASSRTGGEPETQYFGPGTRLTVL.

This clonotype was seen only a few times. The rearrangement joins TRBV5-6 to TRBJ2-1; the match to TRBD1 covers 9 bases. Germline V gene lookup returns CDR1 SGHDT and CDR2 YYEEEE. This CDR3 has 15 amino acids. V shed 4 bases, J shed 10 bases, and the junction held 12 bases outside the gene matches. The CDR3 here is CASSLRDRVVGEQFF. CDR3 bases: TGTGCCAGCAGCCTTCGGGACAGGGTAGTTGGAGAGCAGTTCTTC.

The gene calls are TRBV2 and TRBJ1-5; the D gene is possibly TRBD1 (6 bases). The V end lost 3 bases, the J end lost 7 bases, and 16 bases lay between the germline ends. Germline loops: CDR1 SNHLY, CDR2 FYNNEI. CDR3 length equals 15 residues. The CDR3 region has the DNA TGTGCCAGCAGTGATGATAGGCCAGGGGTACAGCCCCAGCATTTT. Translated, it gives CASSDDRPGVQPQHF.